The sequence of this TCR beta chain was determined in a study of T cells after yellow fever vaccination (dated by TCRdb to the late 2010s). Describing the broader study: Staining for CD3, CD45RA, CCR7 and CD95 was used to sort memory subsets (EM, EMRA, CM and Tscm) on a BD FACS Aria III. The SMART-Seq v4 Ultra Low Input RNA kit was used to prepare libraries from fractions with low cell numbers. Blood was drawn at multiple timepoints before and after primary and secondary immunization, with bulk PBMC replicates and cell subsets isolated. The cohort comprised two healthy male donors, one aged 18 to 30 and one aged 30 to 40 years. Memory subsets were sorted on days 0, 15 and 45 and at 18 months following primary vaccination, and on days 0, 15 and 45 following the 30-year booster. To follow T-cell clones before and after both primary and booster YFV17D yellow fever vaccination, bulk TCR alpha and beta repertoires underwent longitudinal sequencing. Study-wide findings and limitations: Because abundant contaminating clonotypes from the bulk population could be contained in FACS-sorted repertoires, computational filtering was required. A small fraction of clonotypes showed up in both the CD4 and CD8 compartments, probably as a result of convergent recombination. Compared with the primary T-cell response, the secondary T-cell response was faster but weaker, reaching its peak on day 5 rather than on day 15. Because only a couple of donors were included in the study, the extent to which the findings can be generalized is limited. After the booster, most of the clones that had expanded following primary vaccination were detected again (just under 97% of CD4 and 88% of CD8), which suggests that memory was broadly maintained. In the sorted memory subsets on day 0, nearly all of the vaccine-responding clonotypes fell below detection.

TCR cDNA was synthesized by 5'RACE template switching, which introduced a universal primer site and unique molecular identifiers. Priming of cDNA synthesis was performed from both the TCR alpha and TCR beta constant segments. Library amplification involved two PCR steps, and the second step added sample barcodes and sequencing adapters. Sequencing of the libraries was done on either Illumina HiSeq 2500 (2x100 bp) or NovaSeq (2x150 bp). The study's own analysis went as follows. Reads were demultiplexed and collapsed into UMI consensus sequences with MIGEC, and V(D)J alignment was performed with MiXCR. Vaccine-responding clonotypes were identified with edgeR using replicate PBMC samples, with FDR below 0.01 and a log2 fold change above 5 up to day 15 being required. Each bulk clonotype received a CD4 or CD8 identity based on whether the sequenced CD4 or CD8 repertoire contained that clonotype at higher abundance. Clonotype frequencies in memory subsets were weighted by FACS-sorted cell numbers to estimate each clone's distribution across memory phenotypes. TCRdb handled the public reads itself, with Q25 trimming in fastp and clone calling in MiXCR, and kept productive beta chains. Rows merge per CDR3 protein into single entries with the most common DNA and genes. The V and J calls come from TCRdb's annotation, not from the publication. Across this sample there are 12,000 or so distinct CDR3 sequences, with about 5% seen only once. Roughly 0.9% of the sample belongs to the ten largest clones.

Read against the paper, the sample's treatment or condition label means: live attenuated yellow fever vaccine strain. A standard Ficoll-Paque protocol was used to isolate PBMCs from peripheral blood. The RNeasy Micro Kit was used to extract RNA from sorted memory subsets. Ten or more counts support this clonotype. No base quality information exists; no much larger clone differs at one position. Taken from cysteine to phenylalanine, the CDR3 has 10 residues. The sequence is cut down to CDR3 DNA, 30 bases in frame from base 1. V is cut by 2 bases and J by 6 bases, and the space between the germline ends is 1 base. For CDR1 and CDR2, the germline V gene (reference sequence) lists MNHEY and SMNVEV.

The clonotype comes from a man aged 25 to 40 who received the YFV17D yellow fever vaccine. The V and J segments used are TRBV27 and TRBJ2-5; confidence is insufficient to name the D gene. The input for sequencing was PBMCs, either bulk or a sorted T-cell subset (CD4+, CD8+, memory, or dextramer-sorted; not recorded which), taken on the day of the yellow fever booster vaccination. Read as DNA, the sequence is TGTGCCAGCAGTTTAAAGACCCAGTACTTC. The encoded protein is CASSLKTQYF.